What follows are 9 T cell receptor beta chains derived from one specimen sequenced in a study of Ad26.COV2.S vaccination and SARS-CoV-2 variants. Profiling relied on immunoSEQ multiplex PCR, and the TCRdb table lists in-frame clones only, not all of them. The sample records 350,000 to 600,000 clones, nearly 90% being singletons. Treatment described: roughly 18 received Ad26.COV2.S at low or high dose, single or two shots; about 5 received placebo; per-sample allocation not given. Collection of the samples took place on day 63 after the first injection of vaccine or placebo. Sequencing used peripheral blood, obtained in a trial of Ad26.COV2.S vaccine versus placebo. These receptors all stem from a person between 18 and 60 years old who received the Ad26.COV2.S COVID-19 vaccine or a placebo.

The chain couples TRBV30 to TRBJ2-7; 8 bases fit TRBD1. The CDR3 is made up of 16 amino acids. Per the germline V gene, CDR1 is GTSNPN and CDR2 is SVGIG (reference sequence). V shed 0 bases and J 3 bases; nucleotides not matched to a gene: 10. The CDR3 protein is CAWSVLRTGRIYEQYF. CDR3 DNA sequence: TGTGCCTGGAGTGTACTTAGGACAGGGCGTATCTACGAGCAGTACTTC.

The chain links TRBV5-1 to TRBJ1-1; D unresolved. The ends were cut back, 4 bases at V and 5 bases at J, with 12 bases in the middle. This CDR3 comprises 13 residues. Germline CDR1 is SGHRS and CDR2 is YFSETQ. The CDR3 DNA reads TGCGCCAGCAGCAACACGGGGAGTACTGAAGCTTTCTTT. It yields the protein CASSNTGSTEAFF.

The chain recombines TRBV3-1 (or the pseudogene TRBV3-2) with TRBJ2-5, with 8 bases fitting TRBD1. This CDR3 is 17 amino acids long. V shed 0 bases and J 0 bases; nucleotides not matched to a gene: 6. The germline CDR1 and CDR2 sequences are LGHDT and YNNKEL (reference sequence). CDR3 coding DNA: TGTGCCAGCAGCCAAGATAGGCGACAGGGGTACCAAGAGACCCAGTACTTC. It encodes CASSQDRRQGYQETQYF.

The chain couples TRBV3-1 (or the pseudogene TRBV3-2) to TRBJ2-1, with D possibly being TRBD2 (5 bases). Germline CDR1 reads LGHDT; CDR2 reads YNNKEL (reference sequence). V dropped 4 bases and J dropped 13 bases, with 20 bases sitting between them. The CDR3 covers 14 residues. CDR3: CASSRLEATTIQFF. The CDR3 DNA sequence: TGTGCCAGCAGCCGACTGGAGGCCACAACGATCCAGTTCTTC.

Only one count was recorded for this clone. The chain employs TRBV7-8 and TRBJ1-6; no clear D gene. The CDR3 contains 12 residues. CDR1 SGHVS and CDR2 FQNEAQ come from the germline V gene. V was clipped by 3 bases and J by 10 bases, with 7 bases between them. The CDR3 nucleotides are TGTGCCAGCAGCTTTTCAGGATCACCCCTCCACTTT. Protein: CASSFSGSPLHF.

This chain joins TRBV5-1 and TRBJ1-1; D is perhaps TRBD1 (5 bases). V gave up 5 bases and J gave up 3 bases, with 20 bases separating them. The V gene's germline CDR1 is SGHRS and CDR2 YFSETQ. The CDR3 loop spans 16 amino acids. This CDR3 is CASRDPGRKMDTEAFF. CDR3 bases: TGCGCCAGCAGAGATCCGGGACGTAAAATGGACACTGAAGCTTTCTTT.

This clone was detected ten times or more. This chain uses TRBV4-3 with TRBJ1-1; D not resolved. There are 14 residues in the CDR3. V shed 4 bases and J shed 8 bases, with 17 bases lying between them. CDR1 and CDR2 from the germline V gene are LGHNA and YSLEER. The CDR3, as DNA: TGCGCCAGCAGCCCTGCATTGGACCGTTCCGAAGCTTTCTTT. Its translation is CASSPALDRSEAFF.

This chain links TRBV9 with TRBJ2-7, with a possible D match to TRBD2 (6 bases). Germline V gives CDR1 SGDLS, CDR2 YYNGEE. V lost 0 bases to trimming and J lost 6 bases, with 16 bases between them. This CDR3 is 15 amino acids long. The CDR3 region has the DNA TGTGCCAGCAGCGTAGGATCGGGACTCAGCTCCGAGCAGTACTTC. Translating gives CASSVGSGLSSEQYF.

The chain links TRBV6-6 to TRBJ1-1; no reliable D call. The CDR3 loop spans 16 amino acids. V was clipped by 0 bases and J by 5 bases, with 16 bases between them. The V gene's germline CDR1 is MNHNY and CDR2 SVGAGI (reference sequence). The CDR3 bases are TGTGCCAGCAGTTACTCCCGCCTGAATGGGGAAACTGAAGCTTTCTTT. Protein sequence: CASSYSRLNGETEAFF.